Below, 30 T cell receptor beta chains from the same sample are listed, as sequenced in a study of CD8+CD57+ T cells in acquired aplastic anemia. Genomic DNA acted as the template from which TCR beta VDJ combination and CDR3 sequence profiling were carried out. TCRdb reprocessed the reads via MiXCR and lists one record per CDR3 protein. The repertoire holds about 160,000 distinct CDR3 sequences, with about 64% as singletons. CD8+CD57+ cell expansion, shown by flow cytometry, had occurred in the patients selected for sequencing. The sequenced material came from sorted CD4+, CD8+, or CD8+CD57+ T cells (not recorded which) from PBMCs. The origin of the receptors is a human donor with aplastic anemia.

The chain combines TRBV24-1 with TRBJ2-1; D gene uncertain. V was trimmed by 4 bases and J by 4 bases, leaving 7 bases between them. CDR1 is KGHDR and CDR2 is SFDVKD in the germline V gene. The CDR3 sequence is 13 residues long. CDR3 in amino acids: CATSDPGYNEQFF. CDR3 DNA: TGTGCCACCAGTGACCCTGGATACAATGAGCAGTTCTTC.

The chain uses TRBV15 and TRBJ2-3; 9 nucleotides line up with TRBD2. The CDR3 runs 16 residues. Germline V gene data show CDR1 as LNHNV and CDR2 as YYDKDF (reference sequence). The trim removed 1 base at V and 2 bases at J, leaving 4 bases unmatched. The CDR3 DNA reads as TGTGCCACCAGCAGAGCTGGACTAGCGATCACAGATACGCAGTATTTT. It is translated as CATSRAGLAITDTQYF.

For this clonotype: One junction end does not reproduce the germline sequence, and a read error may be involved. This chain joins TRBV6-5 and TRBJ1-1; maybe TRBD1 (5 bases). The CDR3 has 15 residues. CDR1 is MNHEY and CDR2 is SVGAGI in the germline V gene. The CDR3 sequence: CASNYSFREGTEAFF. The CDR3 DNA sequence: TGTGCCAGCAATTACTCGTTCAGGGAGGGCACTGAAGCTTTCTTT.

The chain joins TRBV20-1 to TRBJ2-7; D is ambiguous. CDR1 is DFQATT, CDR2 SNEGSKA, per germline (reference sequence). V was trimmed by 0 bases and J by 2 bases, leaving 2 bases between them. The CDR3 totals 11 residues. CDR3 protein: CSARDPYEQYV. CDR3 DNA: TGCAGTGCTAGAGATCCCTACGAGCAGTACGTC.

CDR3 protein: CASSVEAGEQYF. Written as DNA, the CDR3 is TGTGCCAGCAGCGTAGAGGCGGGAGAGCAGTACTTC. The V call is TRBV5-5, the J call TRBJ2-7, with D maybe TRBD2 (6 bases). Germline CDR1 reads SGHKS; CDR2 reads YYEKEE (reference sequence). This CDR3 is 12 amino acids long. Trimming removed 4 bases at V and 7 bases at J, with 12 bases between. Supplemented by reference TRBV5-5 and TRBJ2-7, the full variable domain reads DAGVTQSPTHLIKTRGQQVTLRCSPISGHKSVSWYQQVLGQGPQFIFQYYEKEERGRGNFPDRFSARQFPNYSSELNVNALLLGDSALYLCASSVEAGEQYFGPGTRLTVT.

The sample holds a few counts of this clonotype. The chain couples TRBV15 to TRBJ2-1; 9 nucleotides line up with TRBD1. After removal of 4 bases from V and 7 bases from J, the junction contained 5 bases not matched to a gene. Germline CDR1 reads LNHNV; CDR2 reads YYDKDF (reference sequence). The CDR3 sequence is 14 residues long. In DNA, the CDR3 is TGTGCCACCAGCACCGGGACAGGGCGGAATGAGCAGTTCTTC. It translates to CATSTGTGRNEQFF.

This chain joins TRBV24-1 and TRBJ2-7, with D perhaps assigned TRBD1 or TRBD2 (5 bases each). The germline V gene encodes CDR1 KGHDR and CDR2 SFDVKD. The CDR3 has 14 amino acids. V was cut by 2 bases and J by 5 bases, with 12 bases left in between. The CDR3 here is CATSDSGLSDEQYF. CDR3 in DNA: TGTGCCACCAGTGATTCAGGGCTTAGCGACGAGCAGTACTTC.

The chain links TRBV7-9 to TRBJ2-7; a possible D gene is TRBD1 (6 bases). The CDR3 sequence is 15 residues long. Trimming stripped 1 base from V and 3 bases from J, with 13 bases between. Germline CDR1 reads SEHNR; CDR2 reads FQNEAQ (reference sequence). CDR3 loop: CASSLEGTSNYEQYF. DNA of the CDR3: TGTGCCAGCAGCTTAGAAGGGACATCCAACTACGAGCAGTACTTC.

This clonotype was detected only a few times. V and J are TRBV6-2 or TRBV6-3 and TRBJ2-1; TRBD1 aligns across 9 bases. V shed 5 bases and J 7 bases; nucleotides not matched to a gene: 6. Germline CDR1 is MNHEY and CDR2 is SVGEGT. The CDR3 runs 14 residues. The CDR3 nucleotides read TGTGCCAGCAGTCCTCCGACAGGGGGAAATGAGCAGTTCTTC. This encodes CASSPPTGGNEQFF.

The chain combines TRBV7-8 with TRBJ1-1; D remains unclear. Germline lookup yields CDR1 SGHVS and CDR2 FQNEAQ. V was trimmed by 5 bases and J by 3 bases, leaving 10 bases between them. This CDR3 comprises 13 residues. CDR3 region: CASSPPLDTEAFF. CDR3 in DNA: TGTGCCAGCAGCCCACCCTTGGACACTGAAGCTTTCTTT.

The chain uses TRBV14 and TRBJ2-3, with D possibly called TRBD1 or TRBD2 (5 bases each). Trimming left V 2 bases short and J 2 bases short, with 11 bases between. There are 15 residues in the CDR3. Germline-derived CDR1 and CDR2 are SGHDN and FVKESK. CDR3 sequence (DNA): TGTGCCAGCAGCCAATTTCCGGGGCCCACAGATACGCAGTATTTT. This encodes CASSQFPGPTDTQYF. The full variable domain, in which reference TRBV14 and TRBJ2-3 provide the parts outside the CDR3, is EAGVTQFPSHSVIEKGQTVTLRCDPISGHDNLYWYRRVMGKEIKFLLHFVKESKQDESGMPNNRFLAERTGGTYSTLKVQPAELEDSGVYFCASSQFPGPTDTQYFGPGTRLTVL.

This clonotype has more than one count but fewer than ten. The V gene is TRBV7-2, the J gene TRBJ2-3; D is possibly TRBD2 (6 bases). Trimming took off 5 bases at V and 6 bases at J, with 15 bases between the two ends. The germline CDR1 and CDR2 sequences are SGHTA and FQGNSA. The CDR3 is 14 residues long. CDR3 residues: CASSARLGVDTQYF. The CDR3 nucleotides read TGTGCCAGCAGCGCCCGACTAGGCGTGGATACGCAGTATTTT.

The V gene is TRBV20-1, the J gene TRBJ2-7, with 7 nucleotides matching TRBD1. There are 13 residues in the CDR3. Germline assignment: CDR1 DFQATT and CDR2 SNEGSKA (reference sequence). Trimming cost V 3 bases and J 6 bases; bases outside gene matches: 8. The chain's CDR3 is CSASAPTGIEQYF. CDR3 sequence (DNA): TGCAGTGCTAGCGCCCCGACAGGGATCGAGCAGTACTTC.

This sequence joins TRBV7-2 and TRBJ2-5; 9 bases fit TRBD1. The CDR3 has 14 residues. CDR1 is SGHTA, CDR2 FQGNSA, per germline. J was trimmed by 6 bases and V by 6 bases; bases with no gene match: 8. CDR3 loop: CASSIPGQGKTQYF. The CDR3 nucleotides read TGTGCCAGCAGTATACCGGGACAGGGAAAGACCCAGTACTTC.

The chain carries TRBV6-9 and TRBJ2-2; D gene unclear. The CDR3 contains 11 residues. V lost 4 bases and J 9 bases, leaving 6 bases between the germline ends. Germline lookup yields CDR1 MNHGY and CDR2 SVAAGI. CDR3 bases: TGTGCCAGCAGTTTAAGCCGGGAGCTGTTTTTT. As protein: CASSLSRELFF.

The chain combines TRBV20-1 with TRBJ1-5, with D uncertain. The V gene's germline CDR1 is DFQATT and CDR2 SNEGSKA (reference sequence). Trimming took 1 base from V and 4 from J, leaving 17 bases between them. There are 16 residues in the CDR3. The CDR3 region is CSARGGRGSMNQPQHF. For the CDR3, the DNA is TGCAGTGCTAGAGGAGGACGGGGATCGATGAATCAGCCCCAGCATTTT.

V usage is TRBV24-1 and J usage is TRBJ2-5; TRBD2 matches 8 bases. V lost 3 bases and J lost 5; bases outside the gene matches: 7. Germline-derived CDR1 and CDR2 are KGHDR and SFDVKD. The CDR3 loop spans 15 amino acids. CDR3: CATSDAGTSGETQYF. CDR3 DNA: TGTGCCACCAGTGATGCCGGGACTAGTGGCGAGACCCAGTACTTC.

This sequence joins TRBV19 and TRBJ1-2, with 7 bases that match TRBD1. Losses at the gene ends were 6 bases for V and 6 bases for J; bases not matched to a gene: 13. This CDR3 comprises 15 residues. Germline values: CDR1 LNHDA, CDR2 SQIVND (reference sequence). For the CDR3, the DNA is TGTGCCAGTAGGGGGCGGGGACAGCGGAATCATGGCTACACCTTC. Encoded protein: CASRGRGQRNHGYTF.

The sample holds many counts of this clonotype. The chain uses TRBV6-4 and TRBJ2-3; D is possibly TRBD2 (6 bases). From germline, CDR1 is MRHNA and CDR2 SNTAGT. This CDR3 spans 15 amino acids. Trimming removed 4 bases at V and 2 bases at J, with 13 bases between. CDR3 nucleotides: TGTGCCAGCAGTGCTGGTAGCGGAGTCACAGATACGCAGTATTTT. This translates into CASSAGSGVTDTQYF.

The CDR3 region has the DNA TGTGCCAGTAGTAACCATGGGGGGTTTTGGACAGATACGCAGTATTTT. Its protein product is CASSNHGGFWTDTQYF. The chain recombines TRBV19 with TRBJ2-3; the D gene is possibly TRBD2 (6 bases). The CDR3 loop spans 16 amino acids. The ends were cut back, 4 bases at V and 3 bases at J, with 17 bases in the middle. Germline values: CDR1 LNHDA, CDR2 SQIVND (reference sequence).

V usage is TRBV6-5 and J usage is TRBJ2-7; D unclear. V was cut by 5 bases and J by 6 bases, with 8 bases left in between. The CDR3 length is 11 residues. CDR1 and CDR2 (germline): MNHEY, SVGAGI. CDR3 in DNA: TGTGCCAGCAGTCTGGGTGTCGAGCAGTACTTC. It translates to CASSLGVEQYF.

The V and J genes are TRBV5-6 and TRBJ2-7; D might be TRBD2 (5 bases). The V gene's germline CDR1 is SGHDT and CDR2 YYEEEE. Between the trimmed V and J ends, which lost 2 bases and 2 bases, there was a span of 8 bases. The CDR3 runs to 13 residues. The CDR3 DNA reads as TGTGCCAGCAGCTTAAACGGGGCCTACGAGCAGTACTTC. This sequence encodes CASSLNGAYEQYF.

This clonotype was seen a handful of times. The chain couples TRBV9 to TRBJ2-7; D may match TRBD1 or TRBD2 (6 bases each). V lost 0 bases to trimming and J lost 0 bases, with 10 bases between them. This CDR3 contains 15 residues. The germline V gene has CDR1 SGDLS and CDR2 YYNGEE. The CDR3 loop is CASSVEKGGSYEQYF. CDR3 sequence (DNA): TGTGCCAGCAGCGTAGAAAAGGGGGGCTCCTACGAGCAGTACTTC.

The CDR3 DNA reads TGTGCCACCAGCGCCAGCGGGCAGCCCCAGCATTTT. Translated, it gives CATSASGQPQHF. This chain uses TRBV24-1 with TRBJ1-5; D not resolved. CDR1 and CDR2 (germline): KGHDR, SFDVKD. This CDR3 region has 12 residues. With 7 bases removed from V and 7 bases from J, the gap between germline ends came to 10 bases.

V gene TRBV7-8 combines with J gene TRBJ2-2; 16 bases are a match to TRBD2. After removal of 4 bases from V and 6 bases from J, the junction contained 8 bases not matched to a gene. CDR1 SGHVS and CDR2 FQNEAQ come from the germline V gene. The CDR3 sequence is 18 residues long. CDR3 loop: CASSYLGTSGGASGELFF. CDR3 DNA: TGTGCCAGCAGCTACCTCGGGACTAGCGGGGGGGCCTCCGGGGAGCTGTTTTTT.

This chain uses TRBV9 with TRBJ1-1; 7 bases are a match to TRBD1. The junction had 9 bases not matched to a gene; V was cut back by 0 bases and J by 7 bases. The CDR3 totals 15 residues. Germline CDR1 is SGDLS and CDR2 is YYNGEE. The CDR3 bases are TGTGCCAGCAGCGTAGCCCCGGGCCGGGACAGTGAAGCTTTCTTT. Translated: CASSVAPGRDSEAFF.

This clonotype was counted a few times. This chain uses TRBV19 with TRBJ2-7; no clear D gene. This CDR3 has 14 residues. The germline V and J ends were trimmed by 6 bases and 3 bases, with 15 bases remaining between them. CDR1 is LNHDA, CDR2 SQIVND, per germline (reference sequence). CDR3 region: CASRRQTGDYEQYF. As DNA, the CDR3 is TGTGCCAGTAGAAGACAAACTGGAGACTACGAGCAGTACTTC.

This chain connects TRBV29-1 to TRBJ2-1; D possibly corresponds to TRBD2 (5 bases). Germline V CDR1 and CDR2: SQVTM, ANQGSEA. Trimming shortened V by 4 bases and J by 6 bases, and 10 bases separated the two germline ends. The CDR3 has 12 residues. CDR3: CSVVGRFNEQFF. The CDR3 bases are TGCAGCGTTGTGGGGAGATTCAATGAGCAGTTCTTC.

There are many counts of this clonotype. This chain joins TRBV11-1 and TRBJ2-7; D gene unclear. Germline V gene lookup returns CDR1 SGHAT and CDR2 FQDESV (reference sequence). This CDR3 has 14 amino acids. The ends were cut back, 5 bases at V and 4 bases at J, with 15 bases in the middle. The CDR3 DNA reads as TGTGCCAGCAGCCCGACGACCTCCTCATACGAGCAGTACGTC. Protein sequence: CASSPTTSSYEQYV.

This chain uses TRBV25-1 with TRBJ1-1, with TRBD1 matching over 7 bases. The CDR3 extends over 14 amino acids. The germline V gene encodes CDR1 MGHDK and CDR2 SYGVNS. The ends lost 4 bases at V and 9 bases at J; junction bases unmatched: 11. As DNA, the CDR3 is TGTGCCAGCAGTGGGGACAGCCGAACAAGGCAAGCTTTCTTT. Amino acids: CASSGDSRTRQAFF. Full variable domain (rest looked up from reference TRBV25-1 and TRBJ1-1): EADIYQTPRYLVIGTGKKITLECSQTMGHDKMYWYQQDPGMELHLIHYSYGVNSTEKGDLSSESTVSRIRTEHFPLTLESARPSHTSQYLCASSGDSRTRQAFFGQGTRLTVV.